This TCR beta chain was sequenced during a study of T cell repertoires in cytomegalovirus infection (dated by TCRdb to between 2018 and 2020). General notes on the study: Donor HLA type was relevant to the analysis, as public TCR beta signatures indicated carriage of CMV infection together with the matching HLA type.

For sequencing, an Illumina HiSeq 1500 was employed. TCRdb trimmed the raw reads at Q25, called clones with MiXCR and kept productive beta chains. Rows are unified per CDR3 protein, each entry keeping the most common DNA and genes. This sample has a few hundred thousand distinct CDR3 sequences in its table, and approximately 15% of those were observed once. Jointly, the top ten make up about 8.7% of the sample. Points the paper makes about the study in general: The ex vivo response was dominated by HLA-C-restricted CMV-specific TCR beta clonotypes, which also provided the single most frequent clonotype in two of eight donors. In both this cohort and an independent cohort of several hundred donors, the cumulative frequency of public TCR beta family members distinguished carriers of CMV infection plus the relevant HLA type.

Note on this clonotype: What antigen it recognizes has not been identified. Base quality data are lacking; no much larger clone is found one base away.

Trimming at the junction amounts to 3 bases on V and 5 bases on J, and the germline ends lie 18 bases apart. From its cysteine to its phenylalanine, the CDR3 spans 15 amino acids. This entry keeps only the CDR3 DNA: 45 bases, framed from base 1. Reading the germline V gene gives CDR1 SGDLS and CDR2 YYNGEE. Sequencing was performed on PBMCs. The receptor chain draws on TRBV9 and TRBJ2-7; the D element might be TRBD1 or TRBD2, as each aligns at 5 bases. This clonotype originated in a human donor in good health (CMV status not recorded). Some clones in this sample may be carry-over from other donors' samples. The CDR3 reads CASSAGTLGSNEQYF. The bases are TGTGCCAGCAGCGCCGGGACCCTAGGGAGCAACGAGCAGTACTTC. The CDR3 plus the reference TRBV9 and TRBJ2-7 genes for the other parts give the full variable domain: DSGVTQTPKHLITATGQRVTLRCSPRSGDLSVYWYQQSLDQGLQFLIQYYNGEERAKGNILERFSAQQFPDLHSELNLSSLELGDSALYFCASSAGTLGSNEQYFGPGTRLTVT.